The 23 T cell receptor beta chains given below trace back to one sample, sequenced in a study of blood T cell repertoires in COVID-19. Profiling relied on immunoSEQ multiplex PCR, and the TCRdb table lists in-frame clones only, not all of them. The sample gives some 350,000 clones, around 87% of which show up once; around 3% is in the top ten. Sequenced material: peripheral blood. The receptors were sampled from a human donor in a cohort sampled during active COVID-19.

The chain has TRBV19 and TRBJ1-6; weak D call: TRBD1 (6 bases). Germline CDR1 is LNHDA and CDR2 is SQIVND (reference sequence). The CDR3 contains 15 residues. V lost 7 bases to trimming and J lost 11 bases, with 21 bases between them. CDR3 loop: CASNHRGTNGTPLHF. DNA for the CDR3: TGTGCCAGTAATCATAGGGGGACAAACGGGACACCCCTCCACTTT.

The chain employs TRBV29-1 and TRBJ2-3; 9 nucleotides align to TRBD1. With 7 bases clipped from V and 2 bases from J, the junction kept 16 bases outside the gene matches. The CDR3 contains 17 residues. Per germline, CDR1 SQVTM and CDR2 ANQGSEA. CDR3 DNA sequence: TGCAGCGCGCCAGAACCACAGGGGGCCAGATACACAGATACGCAGTATTTT. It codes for CSAPEPQGARYTDTQYF.

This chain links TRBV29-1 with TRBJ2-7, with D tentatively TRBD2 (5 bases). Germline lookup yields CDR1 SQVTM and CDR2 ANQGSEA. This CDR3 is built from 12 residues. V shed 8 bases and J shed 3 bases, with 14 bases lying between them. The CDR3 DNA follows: TGCAGCCGGCCGCGGGCACTCTACGAGCAGTACTTC. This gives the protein CSRPRALYEQYF.

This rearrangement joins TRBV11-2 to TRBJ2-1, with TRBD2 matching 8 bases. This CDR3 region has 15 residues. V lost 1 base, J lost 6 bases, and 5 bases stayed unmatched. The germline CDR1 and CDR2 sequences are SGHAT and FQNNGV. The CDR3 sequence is CASSLAGGSRNEQFF. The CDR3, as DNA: TGTGCCAGCAGCTTAGCGGGGGGGAGTCGCAATGAGCAGTTCTTC.

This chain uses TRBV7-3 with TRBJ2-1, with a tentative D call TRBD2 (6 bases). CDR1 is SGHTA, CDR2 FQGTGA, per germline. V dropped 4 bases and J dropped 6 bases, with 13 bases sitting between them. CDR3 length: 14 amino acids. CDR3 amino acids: CASSSSTSFNEQFF. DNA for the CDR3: TGTGCCAGCAGCTCCTCGACTAGTTTCAATGAGCAGTTCTTC.

The CDR3 spells CASSIGQEATNEKLFF. The CDR3 DNA is TGTGCCAGTAGTATAGGACAGGAGGCAACTAATGAAAAACTGTTTTTT. The chain uses TRBV19 and TRBJ1-4, with a weak D call TRBD1 (6 bases). The CDR3 spans 16 residues. Trimming shortened V by 1 base and J by 0 bases, and 9 bases separated the two germline ends. Germline-derived CDR1 and CDR2 are LNHDA and SQIVND (reference sequence).

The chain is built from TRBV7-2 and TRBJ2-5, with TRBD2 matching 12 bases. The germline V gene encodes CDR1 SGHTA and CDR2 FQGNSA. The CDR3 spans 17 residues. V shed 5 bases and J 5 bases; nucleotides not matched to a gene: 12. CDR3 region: CASSETGLAGIWETQYF. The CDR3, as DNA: TGTGCCAGCAGCGAAACCGGACTAGCGGGGATCTGGGAGACCCAGTACTTC.

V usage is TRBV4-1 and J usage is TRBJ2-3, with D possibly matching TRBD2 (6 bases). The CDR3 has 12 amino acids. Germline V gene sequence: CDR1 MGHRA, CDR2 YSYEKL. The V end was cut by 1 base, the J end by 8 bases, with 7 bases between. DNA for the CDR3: TGCGCCAGCAGCCAAGTCGGGGGTACGCAGTATTTT. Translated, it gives CASSQVGGTQYF.

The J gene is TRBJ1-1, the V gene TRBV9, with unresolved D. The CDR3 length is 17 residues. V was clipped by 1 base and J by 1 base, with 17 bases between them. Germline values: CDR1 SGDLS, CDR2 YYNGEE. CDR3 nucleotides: TGTGCCAGCAGCGTAAAAGTACTCCCCGATCCGAACACTGAAGCTTTCTTT. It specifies CASSVKVLPDPNTEAFF.

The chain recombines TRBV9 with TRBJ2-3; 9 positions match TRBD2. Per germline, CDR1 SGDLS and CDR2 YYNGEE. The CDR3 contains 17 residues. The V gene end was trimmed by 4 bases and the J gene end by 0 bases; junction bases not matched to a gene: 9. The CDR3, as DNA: TGTGCCAGCAGCTCGGCGGGAGGGCCTTCAAGCACAGATACGCAGTATTTT. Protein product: CASSSAGGPSSTDTQYF.

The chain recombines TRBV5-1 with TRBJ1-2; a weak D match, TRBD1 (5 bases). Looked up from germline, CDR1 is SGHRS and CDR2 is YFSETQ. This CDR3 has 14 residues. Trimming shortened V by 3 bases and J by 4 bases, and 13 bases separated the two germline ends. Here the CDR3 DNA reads TGCGCCAGCAGCTCGGACACTATAGTCTATGGCTACACCTTC. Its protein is CASSSDTIVYGYTF.

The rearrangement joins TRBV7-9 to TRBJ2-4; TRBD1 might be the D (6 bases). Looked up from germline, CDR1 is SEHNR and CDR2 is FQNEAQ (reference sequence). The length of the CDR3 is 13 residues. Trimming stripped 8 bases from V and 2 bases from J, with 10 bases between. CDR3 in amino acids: CASLDSPKNIQYF. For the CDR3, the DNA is TGTGCCAGCCTGGACAGTCCCAAAAACATTCAGTACTTC.

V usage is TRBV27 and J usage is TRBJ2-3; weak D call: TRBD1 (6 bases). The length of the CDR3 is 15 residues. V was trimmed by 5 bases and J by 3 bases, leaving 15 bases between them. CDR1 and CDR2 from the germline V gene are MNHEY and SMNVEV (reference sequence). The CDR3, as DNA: TGTGCCAGCAGTCCTACAGGGTTACAAACAGATACGCAGTATTTT. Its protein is CASSPTGLQTDTQYF.

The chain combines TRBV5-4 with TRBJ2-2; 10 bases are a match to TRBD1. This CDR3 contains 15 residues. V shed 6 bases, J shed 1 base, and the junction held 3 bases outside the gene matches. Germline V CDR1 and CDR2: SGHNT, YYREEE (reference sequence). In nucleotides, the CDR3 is TGTGCCAGCACACGGACAGGGGGGAACACCGGGGAGCTGTTTTTT. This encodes CASTRTGGNTGELFF.

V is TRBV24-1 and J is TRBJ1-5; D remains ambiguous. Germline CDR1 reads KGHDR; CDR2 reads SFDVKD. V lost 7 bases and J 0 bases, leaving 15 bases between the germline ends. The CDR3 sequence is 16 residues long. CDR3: CATRDSDLHSNQPQHF. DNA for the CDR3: TGTGCCACCAGGGACTCGGACCTCCATAGCAATCAGCCCCAGCATTTT.

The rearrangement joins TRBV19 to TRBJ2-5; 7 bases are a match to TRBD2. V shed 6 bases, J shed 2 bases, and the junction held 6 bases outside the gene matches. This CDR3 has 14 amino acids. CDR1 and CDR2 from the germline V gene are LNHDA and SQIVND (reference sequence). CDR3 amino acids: CASSRGGGQETQYF. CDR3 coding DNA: TGTGCCAGTAGCCGTGGGGGGGGGCAAGAGACCCAGTACTTC.

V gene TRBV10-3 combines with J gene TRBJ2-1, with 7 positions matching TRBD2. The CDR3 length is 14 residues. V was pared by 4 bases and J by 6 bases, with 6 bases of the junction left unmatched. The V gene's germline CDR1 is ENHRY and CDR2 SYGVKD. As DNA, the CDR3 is TGTGCCATCAGTGGGAGCGGGGAGGGCAATGAGCAGTTCTTC. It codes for CAISGSGEGNEQFF.

The CDR3 nucleotides read TGTGCCATCAGTGCCGGGACAGGGGGAACAGATACGCAGTATTTT. Its protein is CAISAGTGGTDTQYF. This chain links TRBV10-3 with TRBJ2-3, with TRBD1 matching 11 bases. Germline V gene data show CDR1 as ENHRY and CDR2 as SYGVKD. V gave up 4 bases and J gave up 3 bases; unmatched junction bases: 3. The CDR3 has 15 amino acids.

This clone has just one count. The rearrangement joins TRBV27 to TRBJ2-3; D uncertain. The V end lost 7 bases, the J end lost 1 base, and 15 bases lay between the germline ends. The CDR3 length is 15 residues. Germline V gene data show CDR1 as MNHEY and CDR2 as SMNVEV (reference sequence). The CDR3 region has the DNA TGTGCCAGCAACCCGCGGCCTGCTGGCACAGATACGCAGTATTTT. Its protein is CASNPRPAGTDTQYF.

CDR3 sequence reads: CATSDSRRVATQYF. CDR3 sequence (DNA): TGTGCCACCAGTGATTCGCGCCGGGTCGCGACCCAGTACTTC. The chain couples TRBV24-1 to TRBJ2-5; D uncertain. This CDR3 has 14 amino acids. Germline V gene sequence: CDR1 KGHDR, CDR2 SFDVKD. The V end lost 2 bases, the J end lost 7 bases, and 13 bases lay between the germline ends.

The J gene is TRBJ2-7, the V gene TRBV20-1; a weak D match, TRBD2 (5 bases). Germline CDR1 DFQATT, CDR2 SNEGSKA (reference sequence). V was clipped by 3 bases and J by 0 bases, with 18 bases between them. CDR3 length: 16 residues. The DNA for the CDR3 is TGCAGTGCTAGTTCAACGCGGGCGGGTGTCTCCTACGAGCAGTACTTC. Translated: CSASSTRAGVSYEQYF.

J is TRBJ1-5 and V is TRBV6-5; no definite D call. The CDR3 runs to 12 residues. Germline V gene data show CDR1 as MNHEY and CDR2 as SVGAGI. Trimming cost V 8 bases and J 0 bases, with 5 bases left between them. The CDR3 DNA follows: TGTGCCAGCGGCACTAGCAATCAGCCCCAGCATTTT. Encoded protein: CASGTSNQPQHF.

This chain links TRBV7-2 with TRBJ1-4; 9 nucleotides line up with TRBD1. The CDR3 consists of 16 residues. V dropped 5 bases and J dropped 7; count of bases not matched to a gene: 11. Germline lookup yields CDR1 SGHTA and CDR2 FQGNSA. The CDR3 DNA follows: TGTGCCAGCAGCCTTAGCCCGAGACAGGGGGGTGAAAAACTGTTTTTT. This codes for CASSLSPRQGGEKLFF.